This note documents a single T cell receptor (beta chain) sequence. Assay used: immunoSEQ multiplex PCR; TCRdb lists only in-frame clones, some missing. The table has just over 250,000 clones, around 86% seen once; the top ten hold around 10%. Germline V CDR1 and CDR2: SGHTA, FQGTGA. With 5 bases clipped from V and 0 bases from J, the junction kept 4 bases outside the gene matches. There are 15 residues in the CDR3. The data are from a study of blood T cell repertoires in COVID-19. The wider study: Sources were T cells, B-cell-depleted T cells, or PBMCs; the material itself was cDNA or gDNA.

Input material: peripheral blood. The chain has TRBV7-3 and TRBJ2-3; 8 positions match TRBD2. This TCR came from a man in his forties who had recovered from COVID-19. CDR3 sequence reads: CASSTSGPSTDTQYF. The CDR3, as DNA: TGTGCCAGCAGCACTAGCGGACCTAGCACAGATACGCAGTATTTT.